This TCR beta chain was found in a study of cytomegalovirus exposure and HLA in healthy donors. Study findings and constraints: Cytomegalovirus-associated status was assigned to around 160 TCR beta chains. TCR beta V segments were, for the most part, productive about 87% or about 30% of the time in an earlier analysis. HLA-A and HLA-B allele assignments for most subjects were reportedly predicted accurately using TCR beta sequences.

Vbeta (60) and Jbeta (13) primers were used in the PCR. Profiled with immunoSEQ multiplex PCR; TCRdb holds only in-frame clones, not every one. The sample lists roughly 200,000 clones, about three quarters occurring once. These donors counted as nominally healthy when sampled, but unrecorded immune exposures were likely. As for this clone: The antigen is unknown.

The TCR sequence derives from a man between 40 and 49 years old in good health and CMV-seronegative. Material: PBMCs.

The CDR3 sequence is CASTQTGGRGQPQHF. The CDR3 nucleotides read TGTGCCAGCACCCAGACAGGGGGAAGGGGTCAGCCCCAGCATTTT. V gene TRBV6-6 combines with J gene TRBJ1-5; 9 positions match TRBD1. J gave up 6 bases and V 7 bases, and 10 bases lay outside the gene matches. The CDR3 consists of 15 residues. Per germline, CDR1 MNHNY and CDR2 SVGAGI (reference sequence).